The rows below give T cell receptor beta chains drawn from one sample of a study of beta chain features in type 1 diabetes. Sequencing used immunoSEQ multiplex PCR; TCRdb keeps in-frame clones, though not all of them. The sample shows around 300,000 clones, approximately 8.1% of them seen only once. The specimen sequenced was central memory CD4+ T cells from blood. The receptors derive from a woman between 18 and 30 years old in good health. The CDR3 runs from the conserved cysteine through the conserved F or W. D genes are given only for firm matches. A clone size is listed for some rows: how often the clone was seen (once, few, many), or a class if it is expanded.

d_gene	v_gene	j_gene	abundance	CDR3aa	CDR3nt
-	TRBV11-2	TRBJ2-2	-	CASSLVRYTGELFF	TGTGCCAGCAGCTTAGTCCGGTACACCGGGGAGCTGTTTTTT
-	TRBV7-2	TRBJ2-2	many	CASRINRDPVGTGELFF	TGTGCCAGCAGAATAAACCGGGACCCAGTTGGAACCGGGGAGCTGTTTTTT
-	TRBV4-1	TRBJ2-1	-	CASSRTRPVDEQFF	TGCGCCAGCAGCCGCACCCGACCTGTCGATGAGCAGTTCTTC
TRBD1	TRBV7-2	TRBJ2-5	-	CASSPQGVGETQYF	TGTGCCAGCAGCCCACAGGGGGTGGGAGAGACCCAGTACTTC
-	TRBV10-3	TRBJ2-1	few	CAISRAGNNEQFF	TGTGCCATCAGTCGTGCCGGAAACAATGAGCAGTTCTTC
TRBD1	TRBV11-2	TRBJ2-3	-	CASSYGTGDSVTQYF	TGTGCCAGCAGCTACGGGACAGGGGATTCGGTTACGCAGTATTTT
-	TRBV5-8	TRBJ2-2	many	CASSLLGRELFF	TGTGCCAGCAGCTTGTTGGGTAGGGAGCTGTTTTTT
-	TRBV6-6	TRBJ2-3	-	CATRWGGSEDTQYF	TGTGCCACACGATGGGGGGGCTCGGAAGATACGCAGTATTTT
TRBD1	TRBV5-1	TRBJ2-1	-	CASSLGGHGLGEQFF	TGCGCCAGCAGCTTAGGGGGCCACGGTCTCGGGGAGCAGTTCTTC
TRBD1	TRBV4-3	TRBJ2-2	-	CASSQVGGDRGAGELFF	TGCGCCAGCAGCCAAGTAGGAGGAGACAGGGGGGCCGGGGAGCTGTTTTTT
-	TRBV7-9	TRBJ2-7	few	CASSLTGRSYEQYF	TGTGCCAGCAGCCTAACAGGGCGTTCCTACGAGCAGTACTTC
TRBD1	TRBV28	TRBJ2-1	few	CASSLTGQADNEQFF	TGTGCCAGCAGTCTCACGGGACAGGCAGACAATGAGCAGTTCTTC
TRBD2	TRBV7-2	TRBJ2-1	many	CASSQSSGSQNEQFF	TGTGCCAGCAGCCAGTCTAGCGGGAGTCAGAATGAGCAGTTCTTC
-	TRBV30	TRBJ2-7	-	CAWGRDPPYEQYF	TGTGCCTGGGGTAGGGACCCACCCTACGAGCAGTACTTC
TRBD1	TRBV2	TRBJ2-1	few	CASNTGTGGWNEQFF	TGTGCCAGCAATACCGGGACAGGGGGCTGGAATGAGCAGTTCTTC
-	TRBV7-2	TRBJ1-5	few	CASSLDRQPQHF	TGTGCCAGCAGCTTAGATAGGCAGCCCCAGCATTTT